This T cell receptor beta chain is drawn from a study of naive and memory T cell subsets. Study results and limitations: The RNA method is potentially sensitive to activation and differentiation changes.

This CDR3 has 13 residues. Amplification of ligated cDNA took four PCR rounds with SP2 and nested alpha and beta constant primers. Each CDR3 protein gets one entry after TCRdb re-called the UMI-ligation and nested PCR reads with MiXCR. The repertoire holds approximately 30,000 distinct CDR3 sequences, with around 5.2% as singletons. TCR cDNA received a 3' ligated oligonucleotide that carried a UMI. Whole-blood samples were less than 3 ml of peripheral blood from healthy adult volunteers. Unsorted total RNA, about 1 to 1000 ng, was DNase treated before reverse transcription. The sample holds a few counts of this clonotype. Its antigen is currently unknown. Mismatch with germline at one junction end may stem from a read error.

The material sequenced was blood. The chain recombines TRBV12-3 or TRBV12-4 with TRBJ1-2; 8 nucleotides match TRBD1. The source of this sequence is an adult in good health. DNA of the CDR3: TGTGCCAGCAGTGCGGACAGGGCACATGGCGACACCTTC. Protein sequence: CASSADRAHGDTF.